Listed below are T cell receptor beta chains from one sample, sequenced in a study of blood T cell repertoires in COVID-19. Some clones are missing from TCRdb's copy, which holds only in-frame ones; the method was immunoSEQ multiplex PCR. The data contain around 250,000 clones, around 90% of them singletons. Sequencing was carried out using PBMCs or T cells enriched from blood (not recorded which). These receptors were taken from a woman between 50 and 59 years old who had recovered from COVID-19. Each CDR3 is given with its conserved first and last residue. The D gene is left open where the match is weak. A clone size is listed for some rows: how often the clone was seen (once, few, many), or a class if it is expanded.

D gene,J gene,clone size,V gene,CDR3 DNA,CDR3 protein
TRBD1,TRBJ2-3,NA,TRBV19,TGTGCCAGTAGTATAGGGGACAGGGGGCTAAATACGCAGTATTTT,CASSIGDRGLNTQYF
TRBD2,TRBJ2-3,NA,TRBV5-1,TGCGCCAGCAGCTTGAACCTAGCGGGGCGAATAACTAGCACAGATACGCAGTATTTT,CASSLNLAGRITSTDTQYF
NA,TRBJ2-1,NA,TRBV5-6,TGTGCCAGCAGCTTAAACGGGATGAGCCATGAGCAGTTCTTC,CASSLNGMSHEQFF
TRBD1,TRBJ1-2,NA,TRBV29-1,TGCAGCGCCGGCCGGGACAGGGACTATGGCTACACCTTC,CSAGRDRDYGYTF
TRBD1,TRBJ2-2,NA,TRBV18,TGTGCCAGCTCACCACCAAGAGGGACAGCGAACACCGGGGAGCTGTTTTTT,CASSPPRGTANTGELFF
NA,TRBJ1-2,NA,TRBV7-2,TGTGCCAGCAGCTTAGAACCCCCGGACTCGGGCTACACCTTC,CASSLEPPDSGYTF
NA,TRBJ2-1,NA,TRBV7-9,TGTGCCAGCAGCTTAGCGGGCCCTCCAACTTTCAATGAGCAGTTCTTC,CASSLAGPPTFNEQFF
TRBD2,TRBJ2-1,NA,TRBV11-2,TGTGCCAGCAGCCCTACCGGGACTAGCGGGTACAATGAGCAGTTCTTC,CASSPTGTSGYNEQFF
NA,TRBJ2-5,once,TRBV7-2,TGTGCCAGCAGCTTATCCGGGAGAGCCAGTGCGGTCCAAGAGACCCAGTACTTC,CASSLSGRASAVQETQYF
NA,TRBJ1-1,NA,TRBV27,TGTGCCAGCAGTTCCCAGTTCGCTCAGGGTCGGACTGAAGCTTTCTTT,CASSSQFAQGRTEAFF
TRBD1,TRBJ1-2,NA,TRBV9,TGTGCCAGCAGCGCCGGACAGGGTTTCTATGGCTACACCTTC,CASSAGQGFYGYTF
NA,TRBJ2-1,NA,TRBV6-5,TGTGCCAGCATAACTACGGGGTTCTACAATGAGCAGTTCTTC,CASITTGFYNEQFF
NA,TRBJ1-2,NA,TRBV10-3,TGTGCCATCAGCGATATTCAGGGTTCCGGTGGCTACACCTTC,CAISDIQGSGGYTF
TRBD1,TRBJ1-1,NA,TRBV27,TGTGCCAGCAGCCAACCTCGGACAGGGGGAATGAACACTGAAGCTTTCTTT,CASSQPRTGGMNTEAFF
NA,TRBJ1-6,NA,TRBV2,TGTGCCAGCAGTGCCCAGTCGTCACCCCTCCACTTT,CASSAQSSPLHF
TRBD1,TRBJ2-5,NA,TRBV14,TGTGCCAGCAGCCCCACAGGGGGTTCGAAAGAGACCCAGTACTTC,CASSPTGGSKETQYF
NA,TRBJ2-7,NA,TRBV6-5,TGTGCCAGCACCGAGACGACAGTTGAGCAGTACTTC,CASTETTVEQYF
TRBD1,TRBJ2-3,NA,TRBV2,TGTGCCAGCAGTCGGGACAGGGCATCCGCAGATACGCAGTATTTT,CASSRDRASADTQYF
TRBD2,TRBJ2-1,NA,TRBV12-5,TGTGCTAGTGGCCGAGGGACTAGCGGGAGGGTGACAATGCTTGAGCAGTTCTTC,CASGRGTSGRVTMLEQFF
NA,TRBJ2-7,NA,TRBV27,TGTGCCAGCAGTTTATCGCAGGTAGGCTACGAGCAGTACTTC,CASSLSQVGYEQYF
NA,TRBJ2-7,NA,TRBV28,TGTGCCAGCAGCATCACCTTCCGAGGGTTGAGGGGGTTTGGGTACGAGCAGTACTTC,CASSITFRGLRGFGYEQYF
NA,TRBJ2-5,NA,TRBV11-2,TGTGCCAGCAGCTTAACTATCCAAGAGACCCAGTACTTC,CASSLTIQETQYF
TRBD1,TRBJ2-5,NA,TRBV3-1/TRBV3-2,TGTGCCAGCTTAAGGACAGGGGGCATAGAGACCCAGTACTTC,CASLRTGGIETQYF
TRBD1,TRBJ1-2,once,TRBV28,TGTGCCAGCAGTTTACTTCAGGGGGCTGGGGGCTACACCTTC,CASSLLQGAGGYTF
NA,TRBJ1-2,NA,TRBV30,TGTGCCTGGAGTCTGAAACAGGGAAGGACCTTC,CAWSLKQGRTF
TRBD1,TRBJ1-1,NA,TRBV4-1,TGCGCCAGCAGCCAAAGGACAGGGGGAAGGACTGAAGCTTTCTTT,CASSQRTGGRTEAFF
TRBD1,TRBJ1-1,NA,TRBV7-8,TGTGCCAGCAGCGGGCGACAGGGGAGGAACACTGAAGCTTTCTTT,CASSGRQGRNTEAFF
TRBD2,TRBJ2-1,NA,TRBV5-1,TGCGCCAGCAGCCTGGGACTAGCCCACAATGAGCAGTTCTTC,CASSLGLAHNEQFF
NA,TRBJ2-7,NA,TRBV6-5,TGTGCCAGCGGACCGGCAAGGGGTCCCTACGAGCAGTACTTC,CASGPARGPYEQYF
TRBD1,TRBJ2-7,few,TRBV28,TGTGCCAGCAGTCAACAGGGGCTGACCTACGAGCAGTACTTC,CASSQQGLTYEQYF
TRBD1,TRBJ1-2,NA,TRBV10-2,TGCGCCAGCAGTGACCCAGGACAGGGGAATGGCTACACCTTC,CASSDPGQGNGYTF
TRBD1,TRBJ2-4,NA,TRBV29-1,TGCAGCGTTGAGCCTGGGACAGGGGGGGGCATTCAGTACTTC,CSVEPGTGGGIQYF
NA,TRBJ1-5,few,TRBV29-1,TGCAGCGTTCTCTCTAGCAATCAGCCCCAGCATTTT,CSVLSSNQPQHF
TRBD2,TRBJ2-2,few,TRBV10-3,TGTGCCAGTACGGAGACTTGGGCGGGAGGACCCGGGGAGCTGTTTTTT,CASTETWAGGPGELFF
TRBD2,TRBJ2-1,NA,TRBV29-1,TGCAGCGTTCCGGGGGGTGTTGAGCAGTTCTTC,CSVPGGVEQFF
NA,TRBJ2-3,NA,TRBV6-5,TGTGCCAGCAGCCCCACAGGAATTGTCACAGATACGCAGTATTTT,CASSPTGIVTDTQYF
NA,TRBJ2-2,NA,TRBV3-1/TRBV3-2,TGTGCCAGCCGTGGAGTGTTTTTT,CASRGVFF
NA,TRBJ2-6,NA,TRBV3-1/TRBV3-2,TGTGCCAGCACACACACAGCCTCTGGGGCCAACGTCCTGACTTTC,CASTHTASGANVLTF
TRBD2,TRBJ2-7,NA,TRBV4-3,TGCGCCAGCAGCCACCGACTAGCGGGGCTTTACGAGCAGTACTTC,CASSHRLAGLYEQYF
NA,TRBJ2-7,NA,TRBV4-2,TGTGCCAGCAGCCAAGGATGGGGACATATGGGCGAGCAGTACTTC,CASSQGWGHMGEQYF